These 11 T cell receptor beta chains were sequenced from one sample in a study of T cells in localized non-small cell lung cancer. Profiled with immunoSEQ multiplex PCR; TCRdb holds only in-frame clones, not every one. Of roughly 16,000 clones listed, about 85% are singletons. The source material was peripheral blood, sampled before any cancer treatment. The receptors derive from a female donor over 55 with stage I squamous cell lung carcinoma.

V is TRBV4-1 and J is TRBJ1-1, with TRBD1 matching over 11 bases. Germline V gives CDR1 MGHRA, CDR2 YSYEKL. The CDR3 consists of 18 residues. With V trimmed by 0 bases and J by 1 base, 7 bases remained unmatched. CDR3 residues: CASSQDPGQGGTNTEAFF. CDR3 nucleotide sequence: TGCGCCAGCAGCCAAGATCCGGGACAGGGGGGAACGAACACTGAAGCTTTCTTT.

The chain uses TRBV7-2 and TRBJ2-7, with TRBD2 matching 8 bases. Germline CDR1 and CDR2: SGHTA and FQGNSA. J lost 1 base, V lost 1 base, and 3 bases had no gene match. There are 15 residues in the CDR3. CDR3 loop: CASSLEAGVSYEQYF. In DNA form, the CDR3 reads TGTGCCAGCAGCTTAGAAGCGGGGGTTTCCTACGAGCAGTACTTC.

This chain uses TRBV19 with TRBJ2-2, with D possibly being TRBD2 (6 bases). The CDR3 has 16 residues. V lost 3 bases, J lost 0 bases, and 11 bases lay in between. Germline CDR1 and CDR2: LNHDA and SQIVND (reference sequence). The CDR3 here is CASSMGLASNTGELFF. Here the CDR3 DNA reads TGTGCCAGTAGTATGGGGCTAGCGTCGAACACCGGGGAGCTGTTTTTT.

The genes are TRBV6-6 and TRBJ2-7; D call uncertain. CDR1 is MNHNY and CDR2 is SVGAGI in the germline V gene (reference sequence). This CDR3 comprises 12 residues. Deletions cut 7 bases from V and 4 bases from J, with 11 bases between. CDR3 region: CASTNPPYEQYF. The CDR3 region has the DNA TGTGCCAGCACCAACCCACCTTACGAGCAGTACTTC.

This clone was observed a handful of times. The chain carries TRBV7-9 and TRBJ1-2, with D tentatively TRBD1 (5 bases). Germline assignment: CDR1 SEHNR and CDR2 FQNEAQ (reference sequence). This CDR3 has 13 residues. The ends were cut back, 8 bases at V and 2 bases at J, with 12 bases in the middle. The DNA for the CDR3 is TGTGCCAGCGACCCAGGGACGAACTATGGCTACACCTTC. Translated, it gives CASDPGTNYGYTF.

The rearrangement joins TRBV12-5 to TRBJ1-1; unclear D gene. Trimming pared 0 bases from V and 10 bases from J, leaving 12 bases between. From germline, CDR1 is LGHNT and CDR2 FRNRAP. This CDR3 is built from 13 residues. CDR3 sequence (DNA): TGTGCTAGTGGTTTGGTTGGGCTGGGAGTAGCTTTCTTT. Translated, it gives CASGLVGLGVAFF.

The chain couples TRBV2 to TRBJ1-1, with a weak D call TRBD1 (5 bases). Deletions cut 6 bases from V and 0 bases from J, with 11 bases between. This CDR3 spans 14 amino acids. Germline-derived CDR1 and CDR2 are SNHLY and FYNNEI. The chain's CDR3 is CASSQGPMNTEAFF. The CDR3 DNA follows: TGTGCCAGCAGCCAGGGCCCCATGAACACTGAAGCTTTCTTT. Full variable domain (outside the CDR3, taken from reference TRBV2 and TRBJ1-1): EPEVTQTPSHQVTQMGQEVILRCVPISNHLYFYWYRQILGQKVEFLVSFYNNEISEKSEIFDDQFSVERPDGSNFTLKIRSTKLEDSAMYFCASSQGPMNTEAFFGQGTRLTVV.

The chain recombines TRBV7-3 with TRBJ1-2; tentatively, D is TRBD1 (6 bases). V was trimmed by 0 bases and J by 8 bases, leaving 16 bases between them. The CDR3 covers 15 residues. CDR1 is SGHTA, CDR2 FQGTGA, per germline. The CDR3 loop reads CASSLTYEGGDGYTF. The CDR3 DNA reads TGTGCCAGCAGCTTAACGTACGAGGGGGGCGACGGCTACACCTTC.

The J gene is TRBJ1-2, the V gene TRBV5-1, with TRBD1 as a possible D gene (6 bases). The CDR3 consists of 17 residues. V dropped 4 bases and J dropped 6 bases, with 25 bases sitting between them. The germline V gene has CDR1 SGHRS and CDR2 YFSETQ. The CDR3: CASSIDIPGHSIDGYTF. In nucleotides, the CDR3 is TGCGCCAGCAGCATAGATATACCGGGACACAGCATAGATGGCTACACCTTC.

The gene calls are TRBV25-1 and TRBJ1-2, with D possibly being TRBD1 (5 bases). V lost 5 bases, J lost 6 bases, and 22 bases lay in between. The CDR3 extends over 16 amino acids. The germline gives CDR1 MGHDK, CDR2 SYGVNS. The CDR3 loop reads CASSPMGGKVVDGYTF. The DNA for the CDR3 is TGTGCCAGCAGTCCCATGGGGGGAAAGGTCGTCGATGGCTACACCTTC.

CDR3 nucleotides: TGTGCCAGCAGCTTCTCAGACCATCAGCCCCAGCATTTT. Translation: CASSFSDHQPQHF. This sequence joins TRBV7-2 and TRBJ1-5; D is ambiguous. V shed 3 bases and J shed 5 bases, with 8 bases lying between them. CDR1 SGHTA and CDR2 FQGNSA come from the germline V gene. The CDR3 length is 13 residues.